The next 14 T cell receptor beta chains were all read from a single sample in a study of somatic mutations in cytotoxic T cells in rheumatoid arthritis. Repertoires were generated with immunoSEQ multiplex PCR, while TCRdb's copy carries only in-frame clones and drops some. The sample has 14,000 or so clones, approximately 74% seen once; the top ten hold around 28%. Material for sequencing was CD8+ T cells sorted from blood. Receptors were obtained from an adult with rheumatoid arthritis.

The chain employs TRBV6-6 and TRBJ1-1, with D perhaps matching TRBD1 (6 bases). The length of the CDR3 is 14 residues. Germline CDR1 reads MNHNY; CDR2 reads SVGAGI (reference sequence). V was shortened by 2 bases and J by 3 bases, with 10 bases between the two germline ends. The CDR3 region is CASSYEGQYTEAFF. CDR3 bases: TGTGCCAGCAGTTACGAAGGACAGTACACTGAAGCTTTCTTT.

The chain joins TRBV10-3 to TRBJ1-1; D is possibly TRBD1 (6 bases). V lost 10 bases to trimming and J lost 1 base, with 13 bases between them. The germline V gene has CDR1 ENHRY and CDR2 SYGVKD. The CDR3 loop spans 13 amino acids. The CDR3 DNA reads TGTGCCACAAGGGGGTCAGGGAACACTGAAGCTTTCTTT. It codes for CATRGSGNTEAFF.

About this clone: The same CDR3 also results from other DNA sequences found in this sample. The chain carries TRBV5-4 and TRBJ2-7; the D gene is possibly TRBD2 (6 bases). CDR3 size: 12 residues. From germline, CDR1 is SGHNT and CDR2 YYREEE (reference sequence). Trimming removed 0 bases from V and 7 bases from J, with 8 bases in between. The CDR3 DNA reads TGTGCCAGCAGCTTGGGAGCGGGTGAGCAGTACTTC. Translated, it gives CASSLGAGEQYF.

This clone was recorded a few times. The chain carries TRBV27 and TRBJ1-2; D remains ambiguous. Germline V gene data show CDR1 as MNHEY and CDR2 as SMNVEV (reference sequence). V lost 2 bases, J lost 6 bases, and 10 bases lay in between. This CDR3 spans 13 amino acids. The CDR3: CASSLGPYHGYTF. The CDR3 DNA reads as TGTGCCAGCAGTTTAGGGCCATACCATGGCTACACCTTC.

This clone was seen only a few times. J is TRBJ1-3 and V is TRBV4-2, with D possibly TRBD1 on 5 matching bases. CDR1 and CDR2 from the germline V gene are LGHNA and YNFKEQ. Trimming pared 1 base from V and 1 base from J, leaving 11 bases between. CDR3 length: 16 amino acids. CDR3 amino acids: CASSQVLGESGNTIYF. The CDR3, as DNA: TGTGCCAGCAGCCAAGTACTAGGGGAGTCTGGAAACACCATATATTTT.

This chain links TRBV28 with TRBJ1-1; D is possibly TRBD1 (5 bases). The CDR3 length is 18 residues. The germline CDR1 and CDR2 sequences are MDHEN and SYDVKM. The germline V and J ends were trimmed by 2 bases and 4 bases, with 23 bases remaining between them. The CDR3 is CASSLGPVAGRAGTEAFF. CDR3 coding DNA: TGTGCCAGCAGTTTAGGGCCAGTTGCAGGGCGGGCGGGCACTGAAGCTTTCTTT.

The J gene is TRBJ2-1, the V gene TRBV6-6, with D unresolved. Germline V gives CDR1 MNHNY, CDR2 SVGAGI (reference sequence). The CDR3 is made up of 15 amino acids. V was cut by 6 bases and J by 4 bases, with 16 bases left in between. CDR3 DNA sequence: TGTGCCAGCAGCCCTTCCCCTTTAGATTACAATGAGCAGTTCTTC. Residues: CASSPSPLDYNEQFF.

The rearrangement links TRBV7-9 to TRBJ1-2; 9 bases line up with TRBD1. The CDR3 has 18 amino acids. The germline V gene has CDR1 SEHNR and CDR2 FQNEAQ (reference sequence). V lost 5 bases, J lost 6 bases, and 19 bases stayed unmatched. CDR3 protein: CASSLVNPGQGVRDGYTF. The CDR3, as DNA: TGTGCCAGCAGCCTCGTTAATCCGGGACAGGGTGTAAGGGATGGCTACACCTTC.

The V call is TRBV19, the J call TRBJ2-7; 7 bases fit TRBD1. Germline lookup yields CDR1 LNHDA and CDR2 SQIVND (reference sequence). The junction had 6 bases not matched to a gene; V was cut back by 6 bases and J by 4 bases. This CDR3 contains 13 residues. DNA for the CDR3: TGTGCCAGTAGCCCCGGGACAGTTTACGAGCAGTACTTC. It yields the protein CASSPGTVYEQYF.

The CDR3 here is CASSLLMLDEKLFF. The CDR3 region has the DNA TGCGCCAGCAGCCTATTAATGTTGGATGAAAAACTGTTTTTT. The genes are TRBV4-1 and TRBJ1-4; D is ambiguous. Per germline, CDR1 MGHRA and CDR2 YSYEKL. V was clipped by 4 bases and J by 6 bases, with 12 bases between them. The CDR3 totals 14 residues.

V is TRBV2 and J is TRBJ1-2; TRBD1 matches 10 bases. This CDR3 is 20 amino acids long. The trim removed 7 bases at V and 4 bases at J, leaving 24 bases unmatched. CDR1 and CDR2 from the germline V gene are SNHLY and FYNNEI. DNA for the CDR3: TGTGCCAGCAACACTCTTCGGGGGGGGACAGGGGATCTCCTGACCTATGGCTACACCTTC. Translation gives CASNTLRGGTGDLLTYGYTF.

This clone appeared once. The chain uses TRBV2 and TRBJ1-6; 8 bases agree with TRBD1. V gave up 7 bases and J gave up 1 base; unmatched junction bases: 18. The germline CDR1 and CDR2 sequences are SNHLY and FYNNEI. The CDR3 runs to 20 residues. CDR3 in DNA: TGTGCCAGCATTTCTCCGAAACATCCAGGGGGCGGTTCCTATAATTCACCCCTCCACTTT. This codes for CASISPKHPGGGSYNSPLHF.

The gene calls are TRBV5-6 and TRBJ2-1, with TRBD1 identical over 9 bases. J gave up 4 bases and V 5 bases, and 10 bases lay outside the gene matches. Germline V gene lookup returns CDR1 SGHDT and CDR2 YYEEEE. The CDR3 loop spans 16 amino acids. The DNA for the CDR3 is TGTGCCAGCAGAGCCCGCGGGACAGGGAGTTACAATGAGCAGTTCTTC. Translated: CASRARGTGSYNEQFF. Filled out from reference TRBV5-6 and TRBJ2-1, the complete variable domain reads DAGVTQSPTHLIKTRGQQVTLRCSPKSGHDTVSWYQQALGQGPQFIFQYYEEEERQRGNFPDRFSGHQFPNYSSELNVNALLLGDSALYLCASRARGTGSYNEQFFGPGTRLTVL.

V usage is TRBV19 and J usage is TRBJ2-3, with 9 nucleotides matching TRBD2. With V trimmed by 10 bases and J by 6 bases, 11 bases remained unmatched. Per germline, CDR1 LNHDA and CDR2 SQIVND (reference sequence). The CDR3 has 14 amino acids. The CDR3 bases are TGTGCCACTGCAGCGGGGGGAGAACTGGATACGCAGTATTTT. Amino acid sequence: CATAAGGELDTQYF.